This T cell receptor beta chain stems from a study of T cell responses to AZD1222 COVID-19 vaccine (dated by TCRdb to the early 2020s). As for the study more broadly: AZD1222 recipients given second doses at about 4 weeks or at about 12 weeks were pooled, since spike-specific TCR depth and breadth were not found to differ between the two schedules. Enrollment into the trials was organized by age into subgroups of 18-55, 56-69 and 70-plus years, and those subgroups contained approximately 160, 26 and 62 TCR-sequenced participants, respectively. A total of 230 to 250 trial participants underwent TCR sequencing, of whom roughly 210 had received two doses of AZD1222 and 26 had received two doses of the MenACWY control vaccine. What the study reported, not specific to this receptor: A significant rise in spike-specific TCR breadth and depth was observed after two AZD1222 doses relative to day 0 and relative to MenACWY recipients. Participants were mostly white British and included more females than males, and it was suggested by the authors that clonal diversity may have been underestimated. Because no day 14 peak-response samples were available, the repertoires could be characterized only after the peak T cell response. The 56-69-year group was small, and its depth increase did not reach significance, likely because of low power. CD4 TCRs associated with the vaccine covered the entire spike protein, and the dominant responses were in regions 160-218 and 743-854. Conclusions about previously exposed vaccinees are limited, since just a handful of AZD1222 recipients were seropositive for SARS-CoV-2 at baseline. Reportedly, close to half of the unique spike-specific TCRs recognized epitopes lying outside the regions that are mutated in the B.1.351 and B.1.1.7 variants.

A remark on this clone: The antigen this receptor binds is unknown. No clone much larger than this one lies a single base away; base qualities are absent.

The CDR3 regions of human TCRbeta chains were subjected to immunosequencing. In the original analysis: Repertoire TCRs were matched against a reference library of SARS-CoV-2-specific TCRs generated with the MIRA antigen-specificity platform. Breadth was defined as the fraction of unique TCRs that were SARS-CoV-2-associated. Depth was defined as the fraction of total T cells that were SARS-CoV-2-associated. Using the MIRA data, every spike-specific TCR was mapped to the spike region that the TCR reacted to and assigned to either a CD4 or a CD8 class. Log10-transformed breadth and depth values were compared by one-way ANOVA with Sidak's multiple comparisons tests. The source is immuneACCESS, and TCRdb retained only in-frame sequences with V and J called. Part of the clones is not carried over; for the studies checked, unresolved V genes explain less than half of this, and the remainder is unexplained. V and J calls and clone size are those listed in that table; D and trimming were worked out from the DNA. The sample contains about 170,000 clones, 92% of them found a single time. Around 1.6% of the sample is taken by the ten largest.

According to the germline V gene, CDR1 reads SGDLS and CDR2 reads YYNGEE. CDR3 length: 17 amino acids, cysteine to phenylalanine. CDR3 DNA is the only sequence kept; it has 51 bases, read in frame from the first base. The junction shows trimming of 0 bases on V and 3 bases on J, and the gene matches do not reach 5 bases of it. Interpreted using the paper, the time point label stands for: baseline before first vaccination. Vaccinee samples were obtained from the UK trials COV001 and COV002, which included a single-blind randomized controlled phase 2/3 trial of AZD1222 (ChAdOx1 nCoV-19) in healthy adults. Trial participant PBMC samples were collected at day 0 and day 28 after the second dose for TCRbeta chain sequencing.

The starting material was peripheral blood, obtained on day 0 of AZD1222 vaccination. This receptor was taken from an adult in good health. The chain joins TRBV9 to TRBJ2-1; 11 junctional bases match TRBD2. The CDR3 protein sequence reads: CASSVVSSGRSYNEQFF. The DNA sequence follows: TGTGCCAGCAGCGTAGTGTCTAGCGGGAGGAGCTACAATGAGCAGTTCTTC.